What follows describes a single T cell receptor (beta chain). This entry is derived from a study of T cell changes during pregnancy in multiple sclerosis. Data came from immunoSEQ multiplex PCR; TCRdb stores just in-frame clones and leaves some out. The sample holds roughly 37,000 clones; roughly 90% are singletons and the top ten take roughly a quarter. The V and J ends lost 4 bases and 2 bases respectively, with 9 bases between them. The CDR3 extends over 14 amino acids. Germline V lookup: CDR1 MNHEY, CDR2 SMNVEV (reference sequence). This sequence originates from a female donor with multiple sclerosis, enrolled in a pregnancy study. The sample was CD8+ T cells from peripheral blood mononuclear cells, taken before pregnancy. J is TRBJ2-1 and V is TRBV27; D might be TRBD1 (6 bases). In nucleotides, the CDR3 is TGTGCCAGCAGTTGGGCAGGGGCCTACAATGAGCAGTTCTTC. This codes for CASSWAGAYNEQFF.